The rows below give T cell receptor beta chains drawn from one sample of a study of T cells after yellow fever vaccination. TCRdb redid the calling of the 5' RACE reads with MiXCR, one entry per CDR3 protein. Of 350,000 to 450,000 distinct CDR3 sequences in the sample, approximately 6% were seen once. The sequencing used PBMCs, collected 5 days after the yellow fever booster vaccination. Every receptor here comes from a man aged 30-40 years who received the YFV17D yellow fever vaccine. The CDR3 runs from the conserved cysteine through the conserved F or W. The order of the fields is clone size, V gene, D gene, J gene, CDR3 length, CDR3 protein, CDR3 DNA. The D gene is left open where the match is weak. Clone sizes are given selectively: once, few, many, or a class where the clone is expanded.

abundance: few; v_gene: TRBV4-1; d_gene: TRBD2; j_gene: TRBJ2-1; len: 21; CDR3aa: CASSQALTSGSIWGSYNEQFF; CDR3nt: TGCGCCAGCAGCCAAGCGTTGACTAGCGGGTCGATTTGGGGCTCCTACAATGAGCAGTTCTTC
abundance: many; v_gene: TRBV5-4; d_gene: -; j_gene: TRBJ2-5; len: 13; CDR3aa: CASSWNVRETQYF; CDR3nt: TGTGCCAGCAGTTGGAACGTAAGAGAGACCCAGTACTTC
abundance: many; v_gene: TRBV28; d_gene: TRBD2; j_gene: TRBJ2-7; len: 13; CDR3aa: CASIAGDGGEQYF; CDR3nt: TGTGCCAGCATAGCGGGAGATGGAGGCGAGCAGTACTTC
abundance: -; v_gene: TRBV20-1; d_gene: -; j_gene: TRBJ1-5; len: 14; CDR3aa: CSAPVGQSRQPQHF; CDR3nt: TGCAGTGCCCCCGTTGGGCAGTCAAGACAGCCCCAGCATTTT
abundance: -; v_gene: TRBV4-3; d_gene: TRBD2; j_gene: TRBJ2-1; len: 16; CDR3aa: CASSQDLAGVGNEQFF; CDR3nt: TGCGCCAGCAGCCAAGATCTAGCGGGAGTGGGAAATGAGCAGTTCTTC
abundance: many; v_gene: TRBV21-1; d_gene: -; j_gene: TRBJ2-5; len: 16; CDR3aa: CASSKAPGCYLETQYF; CDR3nt: TGTGCCAGCAGCAAGGCCCCGGGGTGCTATCTGGAGACCCAGTACTTC
abundance: few; v_gene: TRBV12-3/TRBV12-4; d_gene: -; j_gene: TRBJ2-2; len: 15; CDR3aa: CASSFSRKGTGELFF; CDR3nt: TGTGCCAGCAGTTTCTCTCGAAAAGGCACCGGGGAGCTGTTTTTT
abundance: few; v_gene: TRBV21-1; d_gene: -; j_gene: TRBJ2-7; len: 15; CDR3aa: CASSDGTSGTYEQYF; CDR3nt: TGTGCCAGCAGCGATGGGACTAGCGGGACCTACGAGCAGTACTTC
abundance: many; v_gene: TRBV29-1; d_gene: -; j_gene: TRBJ2-1; len: 14; CDR3aa: CSVEWTVVDNEQFF; CDR3nt: TGCAGCGTTGAATGGACAGTTGTAGACAATGAGCAGTTCTTC
abundance: few; v_gene: TRBV6-5; d_gene: -; j_gene: TRBJ2-1; len: 17; CDR3aa: CASSPTMRSILGHEQFF; CDR3nt: TGTGCCAGCTCCCCCACGATGAGGTCCATATTAGGCCATGAGCAGTTCTTC
abundance: -; v_gene: TRBV6-1; d_gene: -; j_gene: TRBJ2-3; len: 16; CDR3aa: CASSPPASPSEDTYYF; CDR3nt: TGTGCCAGCAGTCCACCCGCCTCCCCAAGCGAAGATACGTATTATTTT
abundance: few; v_gene: TRBV6-5; d_gene: -; j_gene: TRBJ2-1; len: 16; CDR3aa: CASSYAGGQPYNEQFF; CDR3nt: TGTGCCAGCAGTTACGCAGGGGGGCAACCCTACAATGAGCAGTTCTTC
abundance: many; v_gene: TRBV6-1; d_gene: TRBD1; j_gene: TRBJ1-2; len: 15; CDR3aa: CATLFSTRTGDGYTF; CDR3nt: TGTGCCACCCTATTCTCAACCCGGACAGGGGATGGCTACACCTTC
abundance: -; v_gene: TRBV27; d_gene: -; j_gene: TRBJ2-7; len: 14; CDR3aa: CASSYGTNPYEQYF; CDR3nt: TGTGCCAGCAGTTACGGAACAAACCCCTACGAGCAGTACTTC
abundance: many; v_gene: TRBV5-6; d_gene: -; j_gene: TRBJ2-5; len: 13; CDR3aa: CASSLAFQETQYF; CDR3nt: TGTGCCAGCAGCCTCGCGTTCCAAGAGACCCAGTACTTC
abundance: many; v_gene: TRBV28; d_gene: TRBD2; j_gene: TRBJ2-5; len: 15; CDR3aa: CASSNGLAQIETQYF; CDR3nt: TGTGCCAGCAGTAATGGACTAGCGCAAATAGAGACCCAGTACTTC
abundance: -; v_gene: TRBV2; d_gene: -; j_gene: TRBJ2-5; len: 12; CDR3aa: CASSVQPETQYF; CDR3nt: TGTGCCAGCAGTGTCCAGCCGGAGACCCAGTACTTC
abundance: few; v_gene: TRBV7-3; d_gene: TRBD1; j_gene: TRBJ2-2; len: 14; CDR3aa: CASSPGQGAGELFF; CDR3nt: TGTGCCAGCAGCCCGGGACAGGGGGCAGGGGAGCTGTTTTTT
abundance: many; v_gene: TRBV28; d_gene: -; j_gene: TRBJ1-5; len: 13; CDR3aa: CAGPHRLNQPQHF; CDR3nt: TGTGCCGGCCCTCACAGACTAAATCAGCCCCAGCATTTT
abundance: many; v_gene: TRBV5-1; d_gene: -; j_gene: TRBJ2-7; len: 15; CDR3aa: CASSRWAGSLGEQYF; CDR3nt: TGCGCCAGCAGCCGCTGGGCAGGTAGTCTGGGAGAGCAGTACTTC